This entry is about one T cell receptor (beta chain). This sample is drawn from a study of blood T cell repertoires in COVID-19. Sequencing was performed with immunoSEQ multiplex PCR; in TCRdb, only in-frame clones are kept and a portion is missing. Of more than 200,000 clones in the sample, 70% to 90% were seen once. Per the germline V gene, CDR1 is SGHRS and CDR2 is YFSETQ. This CDR3 comprises 16 residues. Trimming cost V 9 bases and J 2 bases, with 22 bases left between them. The sequence was collected from a man aged 35-49 years who had recovered from COVID-19. The chain joins TRBV5-1 to TRBJ2-3, with D possibly TRBD2 on 5 matching bases. Source material: PBMCs or T cells enriched from blood (not recorded which). Here the CDR3 reads CATSPRVLGVTDTQYF. CDR3 bases: TGCGCCACCTCCCCCCGGGTTCTCGGGGTCACAGATACGCAGTATTTT.